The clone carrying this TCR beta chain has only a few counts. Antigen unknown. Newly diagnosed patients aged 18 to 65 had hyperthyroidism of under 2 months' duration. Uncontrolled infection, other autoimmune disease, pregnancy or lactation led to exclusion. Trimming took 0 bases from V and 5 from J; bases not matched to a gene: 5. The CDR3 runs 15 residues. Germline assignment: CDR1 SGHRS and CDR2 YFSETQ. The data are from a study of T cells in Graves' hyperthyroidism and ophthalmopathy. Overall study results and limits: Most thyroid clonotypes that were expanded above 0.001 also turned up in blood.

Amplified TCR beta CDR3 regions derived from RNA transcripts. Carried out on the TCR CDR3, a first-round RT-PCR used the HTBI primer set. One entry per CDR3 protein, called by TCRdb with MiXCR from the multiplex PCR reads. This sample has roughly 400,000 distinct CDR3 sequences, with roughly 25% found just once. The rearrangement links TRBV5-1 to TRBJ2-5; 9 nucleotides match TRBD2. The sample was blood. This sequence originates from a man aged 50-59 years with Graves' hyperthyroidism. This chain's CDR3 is CASSLGSSGVETQYF. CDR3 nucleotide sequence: TGCGCCAGCAGCTTGGGCTCTAGCGGGGTGGAGACCCAGTACTTC.